Following are 18 T cell receptor beta chains from one sample sequenced in a study of CD8+ T cells in alopecia areata. The authors extracted RNA and reverse transcribed it into cDNA as the sequencing template. Sequencing used immunoSEQ multiplex PCR; TCRdb keeps in-frame clones, though not all of them. The sample lists about 140,000 clones; 86% were seen once. The treatment: oral pan-JAK inhibitor, 5-10 mg twice daily. This material consisted of CD8+ T cells sorted from blood, taken at week 4, from a patient treated with tofacitinib. These receptors were collected from a human donor with alopecia areata.

This clone turned up a few times. The chain links TRBV29-1 to TRBJ2-2, with D possibly being TRBD1 (6 bases). This CDR3 is 17 amino acids long. Looked up from germline, CDR1 is SQVTM and CDR2 is ANQGSEA. Here the CDR3 reads CSHPPGQAPSSTGELFF. In DNA form, the CDR3 reads TGCAGTCACCCGCCGGGACAAGCACCCTCGAGCACCGGGGAGCTGTTTTTT.

The gene calls are TRBV30 and TRBJ2-7; the D call may be TRBD1 or TRBD2 (5 bases each). Germline V lookup: CDR1 GTSNPN, CDR2 SVGIG (reference sequence). With 1 base removed from V and 3 bases from J, the gap between germline ends came to 13 bases. The CDR3 is 14 residues long. The DNA for the CDR3 is TGTGCCTGGAGTGATATCGGGACCTACTACGAGCAGTACTTC. This gives the protein CAWSDIGTYYEQYF. Based on the CDR3 plus reference TRBV30 and TRBJ2-7, the full variable domain is SQTIHQWPATLVQPVGSPLSLECTVEGTSNPNLYWYRQAAGRGLQLLFYSVGIGQISSEVPQNLSASRPQDRQFILSSKKLLLSDSGFYLCAWSDIGTYYEQYFGPGTRLTVT.

V gene TRBV27 combines with J gene TRBJ1-5; a weak D match, TRBD1 (5 bases). Per the germline V gene, CDR1 is MNHEY and CDR2 is SMNVEV (reference sequence). This CDR3 region has 14 residues. The V end was cut by 3 bases, the J end by 0 bases, with 6 bases between. The CDR3 loop reads CASSFGGSNQPQHF. CDR3 in DNA: TGTGCCAGCAGTTTCGGGGGTAGCAATCAGCCCCAGCATTTT.

In the case of this clone: At one boundary the junction diverges from the germline segment, which might be a read error. This chain joins TRBV7-9 and TRBJ2-7, with 12 bases lining up with TRBD2. This CDR3 region has 13 residues. Germline lookup yields CDR1 SEHNR and CDR2 FQNEAQ (reference sequence). Here the CDR3 reads CASSSRLAGVPEF. The CDR3 coding sequence is TGTGCCAGCAGCTCTAGACTAGCGGGAGTGCCGGAGTTC.

The table lists this clone with a few counts. The chain couples TRBV30 to TRBJ1-4, with D hard to call. The CDR3 covers 14 residues. Germline loops: CDR1 GTSNPN, CDR2 SVGIG (reference sequence). V was clipped by 1 base and J by 7 bases, with 13 bases between them. As DNA, the CDR3 is TGTGCCTGGAGTGCTGCGGACCAGGTTGAAAAACTGTTTTTT. It yields the protein CAWSAADQVEKLFF.

This clone was recorded only once. The chain uses TRBV11-2 and TRBJ2-3, with 13 bases matching TRBD2. CDR1 is SGHAT and CDR2 is FQNNGV in the germline V gene. The CDR3 loop spans 18 amino acids. The trim removed 5 bases at V and 0 bases at J, leaving 8 bases unmatched. The CDR3 DNA reads as TGTGCCAGCAGCGTAAGGACTAGCGGGAGTTTTAGCACAGATACGCAGTATTTT. It yields the protein CASSVRTSGSFSTDTQYF.

The genes are TRBV7-9 and TRBJ2-1, with a weak D call TRBD2 (6 bases). The CDR3 is 13 amino acids. Germline CDR1 is SEHNR and CDR2 is FQNEAQ (reference sequence). V lost 3 bases, J lost 4 bases, and 7 bases lay in between. This CDR3 is CASSLGLYNEQFF. Written as DNA, the CDR3 is TGTGCCAGCAGCTTGGGACTTTACAATGAGCAGTTCTTC.

The J gene is TRBJ2-5, the V gene TRBV6-5, with D tentatively TRBD1 (5 bases). Germline V gene lookup returns CDR1 MNHEY and CDR2 SVGAGI. The CDR3 has 15 residues. Trimming took off 6 bases at V and 2 bases at J, with 16 bases between the two ends. CDR3 in amino acids: CASRLKQAIQETQYF. DNA of the CDR3: TGTGCCAGCAGGTTAAAACAGGCAATACAAGAGACCCAGTACTTC.

V gene TRBV29-1 combines with J gene TRBJ2-7; D remains unclear. The germline gives CDR1 SQVTM, CDR2 ANQGSEA. Trimming pared 2 bases from V and 3 bases from J, leaving 8 bases between. The CDR3 loop spans 12 amino acids. This chain's CDR3 is CSVESEFYEQYF. In DNA, the CDR3 is TGCAGCGTTGAATCCGAGTTCTACGAGCAGTACTTC.

The rearrangement links TRBV5-4 to TRBJ2-3, with D possibly matching TRBD1 (6 bases). Germline CDR1 is SGHNT and CDR2 is YYREEE (reference sequence). Trimming took 4 bases from V and 0 from J, leaving 12 bases between them. The CDR3 runs 15 residues. The CDR3: CASSHGTTSTDTQYF. CDR3 DNA sequence: TGTGCCAGCAGCCACGGGACAACTAGCACAGATACGCAGTATTTT.

V usage is TRBV4-1 and J usage is TRBJ1-4, with a tentative D call TRBD1 (5 bases). The V gene lost 3 bases and the J gene lost 8 bases, with 19 bases spanning the gap. Germline values: CDR1 MGHRA, CDR2 YSYEKL. The CDR3 covers 16 residues. CDR3 bases: TGCGCCAGCAGCCATCCGGAGGGAAGGGGCAACGAAAAACTGTTTTTT. Translation gives CASSHPEGRGNEKLFF.

V usage is TRBV5-1 and J usage is TRBJ1-4; 9 nucleotides align to TRBD1. The CDR3 runs to 17 residues. Germline V lookup: CDR1 SGHRS, CDR2 YFSETQ. Trimming cost V 4 bases and J 7 bases; bases outside gene matches: 14. CDR3 in amino acids: CASSPALGTGLFEKLFF. The CDR3 nucleotides read TGCGCCAGCAGCCCCGCTCTAGGGACAGGGTTGTTTGAAAAACTGTTTTTT. The full variable domain, its missing parts supplied by reference TRBV5-1 and TRBJ1-4, is KAGVTQTPRYLIKTRGQQVTLSCSPISGHRSVSWYQQTPGQGLQFLFEYFSETQRNKGNFPGRFSGRQFSNSRSEMNVSTLELGDSALYLCASSPALGTGLFEKLFFGSGTQLSVL.

V and J are TRBV9 and TRBJ2-3; D gene ambiguous. V was clipped by 6 bases and J by 2 bases, with 13 bases between them. Germline CDR1 reads SGDLS; CDR2 reads YYNGEE. The CDR3 runs 14 residues. CDR3 nucleotides: TGTGCCAGCACACGTACCTATTACACAGATACGCAGTATTTT. It codes for CASTRTYYTDTQYF. The entire variable domain, with the rest obtained from reference TRBV9 and TRBJ2-3, is as follows: DSGVTQTPKHLITATGQRVTLRCSPRSGDLSVYWYQQSLDQGLQFLIQYYNGEERAKGNILERFSAQQFPDLHSELNLSSLELGDSALYFCASTRTYYTDTQYFGPGTRLTVL.

The chain recombines TRBV19 with TRBJ2-2, with D perhaps matching TRBD1 (5 bases). The CDR3 has 13 residues. V shed 11 bases and J shed 0 bases, with 10 bases lying between them. Germline assignment: CDR1 LNHDA and CDR2 SQIVND (reference sequence). The CDR3 here is CACYRPNTGELFF. The CDR3 nucleotides read TGTGCCTGTTACAGGCCGAACACCGGGGAGCTGTTTTTT.

This clone was seen only once. The rearrangement links TRBV7-8 to TRBJ2-1; D call uncertain. V was pared by 5 bases and J by 8 bases, with 10 bases between. Germline lookup yields CDR1 SGHVS and CDR2 FQNEAQ. This CDR3 spans 12 amino acids. CDR3 in amino acids: CASSDGPDEQFF. The CDR3 DNA reads TGTGCCAGCAGCGATGGGCCCGATGAGCAGTTCTTC.

V gene TRBV7-9 combines with J gene TRBJ2-4; TRBD1 is a possible D gene (6 bases). V lost 4 bases to trimming and J lost 1 base, with 14 bases between them. The CDR3 is 16 residues long. Germline-derived CDR1 and CDR2 are SEHNR and FQNEAQ (reference sequence). CDR3 DNA: TGTGCCAGCAGCTCGTTGACAGGCCTGGCCAAAAACATTCAGTACTTC. It specifies CASSSLTGLAKNIQYF.

The chain employs TRBV5-1 and TRBJ2-1; perhaps TRBD1 as D (6 bases). V dropped 0 bases and J dropped 8 bases, with 21 bases sitting between them. Germline V gives CDR1 SGHRS, CDR2 YFSETQ. The CDR3 spans 17 residues. CDR3: CASSLEGRGAIIYEQFF. The CDR3 nucleotides are TGCGCCAGCAGCTTGGAAGGCAGGGGCGCGATTATCTATGAGCAGTTCTTC.

The chain is built from TRBV13 and TRBJ1-6; D is ambiguous. The CDR3 sequence is 14 residues long. Germline V gene lookup returns CDR1 PRHDT and CDR2 FYEKMQ (reference sequence). V gave up 0 bases and J gave up 8 bases, with 8 bases separating them. CDR3 sequence reads: CASSLGVSDSPLHF. The CDR3 DNA is TGTGCCAGCAGCTTAGGAGTTTCGGATTCACCCCTCCACTTT.